Here is one T cell receptor (beta chain) with its context. This entry belongs to a study of blood T cell repertoires in COVID-19. The CDR3 has 15 amino acids. V was clipped by 2 bases and J by 5 bases, with 13 bases between them. Germline lookup yields CDR1 KGHSH and CDR2 LQKENI. Here immunoSEQ multiplex PCR was the method, and the copy in TCRdb shows in-frame clones only, minus some. The repertoire has about 190,000 clones, roughly 80% of them found once; the top ten carry 13%. This sequence was found in a man aged 45-60 years who had recovered from COVID-19. The sequenced sample was peripheral blood. The V and J genes are TRBV18 and TRBJ2-1; D might be TRBD2 (6 bases). The CDR3 reads CASSPVAGGDNEQFF. CDR3 sequence (DNA): TGTGCCAGCTCACCAGTGGCCGGCGGGGACAATGAGCAGTTCTTC. Drawing the rest from reference TRBV18 and TRBJ2-1, the complete variable domain is NAGVMQNPRHLVRRRGQEARLRCSPMKGHSHVYWYRQLPEEGLKFMVYLQKENIIDESGMPKERFSAEFPKEGPSILRIQQVVRGDSAAYFCASSPVAGGDNEQFFGPGTRLTVL.